This entry lists 21 T cell receptor beta chains sequenced from one sample in a study of cytomegalovirus exposure and HLA in healthy donors. The PCR ran on 60 Vbeta and 13 Jbeta primers. Only in-frame clones appear in the TCRdb table, and some are missing; sequencing was by immunoSEQ multiplex PCR. The sample includes approximately 140,000 clones, 60% to 85% of them seen just once. Sequenced: PBMCs. The receptors were sampled from a man aged 35 to 55 in good health and CMV-seropositive.

This clone occurred a few times. This chain links TRBV6-9 with TRBJ1-1; D is possibly TRBD1 (6 bases). Germline V gene lookup returns CDR1 MNHGY and CDR2 SVAAGI. The CDR3 runs to 15 residues. The V end was cut by 1 base, the J end by 2 bases, with 11 bases between. The CDR3 bases are TGTGCCAGCAGTTATTGGGAGGGGGGAAACACTGAAGCTTTCTTT. Amino acid sequence: CASSYWEGGNTEAFF.

The chain has TRBV28 and TRBJ1-5, with a weak D call TRBD1 (5 bases). The V gene lost 4 bases and the J gene lost 6 bases, with 13 bases spanning the gap. This CDR3 contains 14 residues. Germline CDR1 reads MDHEN; CDR2 reads SYDVKM. CDR3 nucleotides: TGTGCCAGCAGTTCCCCCGGGGGTACTCAGCCCCAGCATTTT. Its protein product is CASSSPGGTQPQHF.

J is TRBJ2-7 and V is TRBV2; 7 bases map to TRBD2. CDR1 and CDR2 (germline): SNHLY, FYNNEI. V was clipped by 10 bases and J by 0 bases; unmatched bases: 9. The CDR3 runs 14 residues. The chain's CDR3 is CATQTSLISYEQYF. The CDR3 nucleotides read TGTGCCACCCAGACTAGCTTGATCTCCTACGAGCAGTACTTC.

The chain carries TRBV5-4 and TRBJ1-2; D possibly corresponds to TRBD1 (6 bases). Germline CDR1 SGHNT, CDR2 YYREEE (reference sequence). V dropped 1 base and J dropped 8 bases, with 12 bases sitting between them. The CDR3 is made up of 13 amino acids. CDR3 in amino acids: CASSLRGTYGYTF. The DNA for the CDR3 is TGTGCCAGCAGCTTGAGGGGGACCTACGGCTACACCTTC.

V gene TRBV4-1 combines with J gene TRBJ1-6, with TRBD1 matching over 7 bases. The V segment lost 1 base and the J segment 7 bases; nucleotides outside the gene matches: 7. Per germline, CDR1 MGHRA and CDR2 YSYEKL. This CDR3 has 16 amino acids. The CDR3, as DNA: TGCGCCAGCAGCCAAGCTCCCGGGACAGTGAATTCACCCCTCCACTTT. Amino acid sequence: CASSQAPGTVNSPLHF.

This rearrangement joins TRBV6-1 to TRBJ1-2, with D hard to call. Looked up from germline, CDR1 is MNHNS and CDR2 is SASEGT. V was trimmed by 5 bases and J by 6 bases, leaving 10 bases between them. The CDR3 is 12 residues long. The CDR3: CASSSAGNGYTF. DNA of the CDR3: TGTGCCAGCAGTTCCGCGGGGAATGGCTACACCTTC.

This clone occurred a few times. The CDR3 sequence is CASSLGQAGLDTEAFF. CDR3 nucleotide sequence: TGCGCCAGCAGCTTGGGACAGGCTGGTTTGGACACTGAAGCTTTCTTT. The rearrangement uses TRBV5-1 and TRBJ1-1, with a possible D match to TRBD1 (6 bases). This CDR3 is built from 16 residues. Looked up from germline, CDR1 is SGHRS and CDR2 is YFSETQ. V was trimmed by 0 bases and J by 3 bases, leaving 15 bases between them.

This clone came up once. This sequence joins TRBV15 and TRBJ2-3, with unresolved D. The CDR3 extends over 13 amino acids. V was clipped by 0 bases and J by 5 bases, with 6 bases between them. Germline V CDR1 and CDR2: LNHNV, YYDKDF (reference sequence). The CDR3 spells CATSRDKQDTQYF. The CDR3 DNA sequence: TGTGCCACCAGCAGAGATAAGCAAGATACGCAGTATTTT. The full variable domain, its missing parts supplied by reference TRBV15 and TRBJ2-3, is DAMVIQNPRYQVTQFGKPVTLSCSQTLNHNVMYWYQQKSSQAPKLLFHYYDKDFNNEADTPDNFQSRRPNTSFCFLDIRSPGLGDTAMYLCATSRDKQDTQYFGPGTRLTVL.

Here the CDR3 DNA reads TGTGCCAGCAGTTTTAACAGGAACTACGAGCAGTACTTC. Translation: CASSFNRNYEQYF. The chain joins TRBV27 to TRBJ2-7; the D gene is possibly TRBD1 (5 bases). The V gene lost 3 bases and the J gene lost 3 bases, with 9 bases spanning the gap. There are 13 residues in the CDR3. Germline lookup yields CDR1 MNHEY and CDR2 SMNVEV (reference sequence).

The rearrangement links TRBV6-5 to TRBJ1-3; a weak D match, TRBD1 (5 bases). This CDR3 is 15 amino acids long. Between the trimmed V and J ends, which lost 2 bases and 4 bases, there was a span of 12 bases. Germline V lookup: CDR1 MNHEY, CDR2 SVGAGI. The CDR3 region has the DNA TGTGCCAGCAGTTACGGTGGGACTCCGGGAAACACCATATATTTT. This translates into CASSYGGTPGNTIYF.

The DNA for the CDR3 is TGCGCCAGCAGCTTTTTAACTAGCGGGAACACAGATACGCAGTATTTT. Its protein product is CASSFLTSGNTDTQYF. J is TRBJ2-3 and V is TRBV5-1; 10 bases agree with TRBD2. The germline V gene encodes CDR1 SGHRS and CDR2 YFSETQ. Trimming took 2 bases from V and 2 from J; bases not matched to a gene: 5. CDR3 length equals 16 residues.

The chain employs TRBV5-5 and TRBJ1-1; D is possibly TRBD1 (5 bases). This CDR3 comprises 15 residues. V shed 3 bases and J shed 3 bases, with 15 bases lying between them. Germline assignment: CDR1 SGHKS and CDR2 YYEKEE (reference sequence). The CDR3 spells CASSSWDSLYTEAFF. The CDR3 DNA follows: TGTGCCAGCAGCTCGTGGGACTCCCTATACACTGAAGCTTTCTTT.

Turning to this clone: The junction differs from germline at one of its ends, possibly a read error. The genes are TRBV19 and TRBJ2-7, with a tentative D call TRBD2 (5 bases). Per the germline V gene, CDR1 is LNHDA and CDR2 is SQIVND (reference sequence). The CDR3 length is 17 residues. The CDR3 reads CASNIGLVWLLPYEQYF. CDR3 in DNA: TGTGCCAGTAATATAGGACTCGTCTGGCTCCTCCCCTACGAGCAGTACTTC.

This rearrangement joins TRBV29-1 to TRBJ1-2, with D unresolved. The CDR3 has 12 amino acids. The germline V gene has CDR1 SQVTM and CDR2 ANQGSEA. Between the trimmed V and J ends, which lost 0 bases and 6 bases, there was a span of 8 bases. This CDR3 is CSVEDLRDGYTF. The DNA for the CDR3 is TGCAGCGTTGAAGATCTTCGGGATGGCTACACCTTC.

The chain recombines TRBV11-1 with TRBJ2-1; 7 nucleotides match TRBD2. Germline V CDR1 and CDR2: SGHAT, FQDESV (reference sequence). V lost 5 bases to trimming and J lost 5 bases; unmatched junction nucleotides: 9. This CDR3 has 15 amino acids. The CDR3 loop is CASSVAGTTDNEQFF. The CDR3 DNA is TGTGCCAGCAGCGTCGCCGGGACTACCGACAATGAGCAGTTCTTC.

The chain joins TRBV4-1 to TRBJ2-1, with D perhaps matching TRBD2 (6 bases). Germline CDR1 and CDR2: MGHRA and YSYEKL. The CDR3 consists of 17 residues. Trimming shortened V by 2 bases and J by 7 bases, and 21 bases separated the two germline ends. The CDR3 spells CASSQSGTGVYNNEQFF. The CDR3 bases are TGCGCCAGCAGCCAAAGCGGTACGGGAGTTTATAATAATGAGCAGTTCTTC.

The V and J genes are TRBV19 and TRBJ1-1, with a possible D match to TRBD1 (5 bases). The CDR3 is 15 amino acids. Germline lookup yields CDR1 LNHDA and CDR2 SQIVND (reference sequence). The ends were cut back, 0 bases at V and 11 bases at J, with 19 bases in the middle. CDR3 coding DNA: TGTGCCAGTAGTATAGAGAGCGGTGGGGGGACTAGGGCTTTCTTT. Protein sequence: CASSIESGGGTRAFF.

This rearrangement joins TRBV9 to TRBJ2-1; 14 bases are shared with TRBD2. V lost 0 bases and J lost 15; bases outside the gene matches: 5. Germline V gene lookup returns CDR1 SGDLS and CDR2 YYNGEE. The CDR3 covers 14 residues. The CDR3 nucleotides are TGTGCCAGCAGCGTAGAGACTAGCGGGAGGGCCTTGTTCTTC. This codes for CASSVETSGRALFF.

In its sample, this clone was seen once. The chain couples TRBV28 to TRBJ1-6, with D unclear. Germline CDR1 and CDR2: MDHEN and SYDVKM. Trimming left V 3 bases short and J 10 bases short, with 13 bases between. The CDR3 totals 14 residues. The CDR3 spells CASSFTGEKSPLHF. Written as DNA, the CDR3 is TGTGCCAGCAGTTTCACCGGGGAGAAATCACCCCTCCACTTT.

This chain joins TRBV7-8 and TRBJ2-1, with TRBD2 identical over 12 bases. V was clipped by 7 bases and J by 9 bases; unmatched bases: 13. The germline V gene encodes CDR1 SGHVS and CDR2 FQNEAQ. The CDR3 runs to 16 residues. CDR3 residues: CASTLAGGRSLGEQFF. The CDR3 region has the DNA TGTGCCAGCACCCTAGCGGGAGGGAGGAGCTTGGGTGAGCAGTTCTTC. Drawing the rest from reference TRBV7-8 and TRBJ2-1, the complete variable domain is GAGVSQSPRYKVAKRGQDVALRCDPISGHVSLFWYQQALGQGPEFLTYFQNEAQLDKSGLPSDRFFAERPEGSVSTLKIQRTQQEDSAVYLCASTLAGGRSLGEQFFGPGTRLTVL.

Regarding this clone: Its ends do not fully match the called genes, so a read error is possible. The rearrangement links TRBV7-2 to TRBJ2-1; 8 bases fit TRBD2. Germline values: CDR1 SGHTA, CDR2 FQGNSA. The CDR3 is made up of 15 amino acids. This CDR3 reads CASSLAGGAYNEQFF. CDR3 DNA sequence: TGTGCCAGCAGCCTAGCCGGGGGGGCCTACAATGAGCAGTTCTTC. Filled out from reference TRBV7-2 and TRBJ2-1, the complete variable domain reads GAGVSQSPSNKVTEKGKDVELRCDPISGHTALYWYRQSLGQGLEFLIYFQGNSAPDKSGLPSDRFSAERTGGSVSTLTIQRTQQEDSAVYLCASSLAGGAYNEQFFGPGTRLTVL.